These T cell receptor beta chains were read from a single sample in a study of T cell responses to AZD1222 COVID-19 vaccine. Assay used: immunoSEQ multiplex PCR; TCRdb lists only in-frame clones, some missing. The sample yields some 150,000 clones, 90% to 95% seen once. The source material was peripheral blood, sampled on day 0 of AZD1222 vaccination. All receptors come from an adult in good health. The CDR3 runs from the conserved cysteine through the conserved F or W. Each record gives: CDR3 length, D gene, clone size, J gene, V gene, CDR3 DNA, CDR3 protein. A D gene is named only where the DNA matches it firmly. Clone size is stated in some rows and not others, as once, few, many or a class when expanded.

len: 15; d_gene: -; abundance: -; j_gene: TRBJ1-2; v_gene: TRBV9; CDR3nt: TGTGCCAGCAGCGGCTCAGGGGTTTTAGGGAATGGCTACACCTTC; CDR3aa: CASSGSGVLGNGYTF
len: 16; d_gene: TRBD1; abundance: -; j_gene: TRBJ2-2; v_gene: TRBV5-1; CDR3nt: TGCGCCAGCAGCACAACCGGGACAGCGAACACCGGGGAGCTGTTTTTT; CDR3aa: CASSTTGTANTGELFF
len: 13; d_gene: -; abundance: few; j_gene: TRBJ1-1; v_gene: TRBV7-8; CDR3nt: TGTGCCAGCAGCTTAGTACAGGGCCTTGAAGCTTTCTTT; CDR3aa: CASSLVQGLEAFF
len: 13; d_gene: -; abundance: -; j_gene: TRBJ1-1; v_gene: TRBV3-1/TRBV3-2; CDR3nt: TGTGCCAGCAGCCCGGGGAGGGACACTGAAGCTTTCTTT; CDR3aa: CASSPGRDTEAFF
len: 12; d_gene: -; abundance: -; j_gene: TRBJ2-1; v_gene: TRBV12-5; CDR3nt: TGTGCTAGTGGTTTGGTTAGGGGTGAGCAGTTCTTC; CDR3aa: CASGLVRGEQFF
len: 15; d_gene: -; abundance: once; j_gene: TRBJ1-2; v_gene: TRBV2; CDR3nt: TGTGCCAGCAGTGATGCCATGGGACCCACTAGTGGCTACACCTTC; CDR3aa: CASSDAMGPTSGYTF
len: 16; d_gene: -; abundance: once; j_gene: TRBJ1-1; v_gene: TRBV7-9; CDR3nt: TGTGCCAGCAGCTTAGTCGGCCCGCAGGGTAGAACTGAAGCTTTCTTT; CDR3aa: CASSLVGPQGRTEAFF
len: 15; d_gene: TRBD1; abundance: -; j_gene: TRBJ2-1; v_gene: TRBV19; CDR3nt: TGTGCCTCTGCGACGTGGGGACAGGCGAGGGGGGAGCAGTTCTTC; CDR3aa: CASATWGQARGEQFF
len: 13; d_gene: -; abundance: -; j_gene: TRBJ1-2; v_gene: TRBV4-2; CDR3nt: TGTGCCAGCAGCCAAGATGTGAACTATGGCTACACCTTC; CDR3aa: CASSQDVNYGYTF
len: 14; d_gene: TRBD1; abundance: -; j_gene: TRBJ1-6; v_gene: TRBV3-1/TRBV3-2; CDR3nt: TGTGCCAGCAGCCAAGGGACAGGGAATTCACCCCTCCACTTT; CDR3aa: CASSQGTGNSPLHF
len: 12; d_gene: TRBD1; abundance: -; j_gene: TRBJ1-2; v_gene: TRBV3-1/TRBV3-2; CDR3nt: TGTGCCAGCAGCCCAGGGGGCTATGGCTACACCTTC; CDR3aa: CASSPGGYGYTF
len: 14; d_gene: TRBD2; abundance: -; j_gene: TRBJ2-2; v_gene: TRBV6-2/TRBV6-3; CDR3nt: TGTGCCAGCAGTGTGGGAGGGTACACCGGGGAGCTGTTTTTT; CDR3aa: CASSVGGYTGELFF
len: 19; d_gene: TRBD2; abundance: -; j_gene: TRBJ2-2; v_gene: TRBV7-9; CDR3nt: TGTGCCAGCGAATCCGGGAAAAGCGGGGGGATTTCGAACACCGGGGAGCTGTTTTTT; CDR3aa: CASESGKSGGISNTGELFF
len: 15; d_gene: TRBD1; abundance: -; j_gene: TRBJ2-5; v_gene: TRBV11-3; CDR3nt: TGTGCCAGCAGGTTGGACAGGGCCCGCCGGGAGACCCAGTACTTC; CDR3aa: CASRLDRARRETQYF
len: 11; d_gene: -; abundance: -; j_gene: TRBJ1-1; v_gene: TRBV6-5; CDR3nt: TGTGCCAGCAGTACTACAGGGGAAGCTTTCTTT; CDR3aa: CASSTTGEAFF
len: 12; d_gene: -; abundance: -; j_gene: TRBJ2-1; v_gene: TRBV12-3/TRBV12-4; CDR3nt: TGTGCCAGCAGTTTAGCAGCGGTGCGTCGGTTCTTC; CDR3aa: CASSLAAVRRFF
len: 15; d_gene: -; abundance: -; j_gene: TRBJ1-5; v_gene: TRBV6-5; CDR3nt: TGTGCCAGCAGTTTAGCAACAGGCGGGGGTCAGCCCCAGCATTTT; CDR3aa: CASSLATGGGQPQHF
len: 15; d_gene: -; abundance: -; j_gene: TRBJ1-5; v_gene: TRBV7-9; CDR3nt: TGTGCCAGCAGCTTAGATGGGGTCCGGGGGCAGCCCCAGCATTTT; CDR3aa: CASSLDGVRGQPQHF
len: 14; d_gene: -; abundance: few; j_gene: TRBJ1-4; v_gene: TRBV5-1; CDR3nt: TGCGCCAGCAGCTCCAGCTCAACTAATGAAAAACTGTTTTTT; CDR3aa: CASSSSSTNEKLFF
len: 15; d_gene: TRBD1; abundance: -; j_gene: TRBJ1-2; v_gene: TRBV28; CDR3nt: TGTGCCAGCAGTTTATACGTAGGGACAGGGTCTGGCTACACCTTC; CDR3aa: CASSLYVGTGSGYTF
len: 15; d_gene: -; abundance: -; j_gene: TRBJ1-2; v_gene: TRBV6-1; CDR3nt: TGTGCCAGCAGTGAAGGGGCAAACAGAGACTATGGCTACACCTTC; CDR3aa: CASSEGANRDYGYTF
len: 19; d_gene: TRBD2; abundance: -; j_gene: TRBJ2-3; v_gene: TRBV7-2; CDR3nt: TGTGCCAGCAGCACTCCCCTTAGCGGGGGGGCTTCTAGCACAGATACGCAGTATTTT; CDR3aa: CASSTPLSGGASSTDTQYF
len: 12; d_gene: -; abundance: -; j_gene: TRBJ1-1; v_gene: TRBV11-3; CDR3nt: TGTGCCAGCAGCTTAGACGGGACTGAAGCTTTCTTT; CDR3aa: CASSLDGTEAFF